This T cell receptor (beta chain) was profiled in a study of blood T cell repertoires in COVID-19. Study in general: From the United States, Italy and Spain came samples of acute and convalescent COVID-19. Sample material is recorded as cDNA or gDNA derived from T cells, B-cell-depleted T cells, or PBMCs.

Methods used by the authors: The assay estimated nucleated cells by amplifying reference gene primers. Some clones are missing from TCRdb's copy, which holds only in-frame ones; the method was immunoSEQ multiplex PCR. The V and J calls and clone size were taken over from that table, and D and trimming were inferred from the DNA. Of about 120,000 clones listed, 85% to 90% are singletons. The junction had 11 bases not matched to a gene; V was cut back by 10 bases and J by 5 bases. CDR3 size: 14 residues. The germline V gene has CDR1 MDHEN and CDR2 SYDVKM. Material: peripheral blood. The J gene is TRBJ1-1, the V gene TRBV28; 9 nucleotides line up with TRBD1. The TCR originated in a man between 70 and 80 years old with active or convalescent COVID-19. The CDR3 sequence is CATHRTGVGTEAFF. The CDR3 nucleotides are TGTGCCACCCACAGGACAGGGGTTGGTACTGAAGCTTTCTTT.